These T cell receptor beta chains were read from a single sample in a study of shared clonotypes between healthy human individuals. The data were produced by immunoSEQ multiplex PCR, yet TCRdb's version contains in-frame clones alone and is incomplete. The sample lists about 820,000 clones, about 91% occurring once. Specimen: naive CD8+ T cells sorted from blood. The receptors shown here come from a man aged 25 to 40 in good health. CDR3s include the opening cysteine and the closing phenylalanine or tryptophan. Each record gives: J gene, D gene, V gene, clone size, CDR3 DNA, CDR3 protein. The D gene is left open where the match is weak. Rows give clone size only sometimes, using once, few, many, or a class for an expanded clone.

>TRBJ1-1|NA|TRBV28|NA
TGTGCCAGCATTCCGGGTATAGTGAACACTGAAGCTTTCTTT
CASIPGIVNTEAFF
>TRBJ1-1|TRBD1|TRBV4-1|NA
TGCGCCAGCAGCCAAGTAGGAGGAGACAGGGGGCGAGGGACTGAAGCTTTCTTT
CASSQVGGDRGRGTEAFF
>TRBJ2-7|NA|TRBV28|NA
TGTGCCAGCAGTTTTACAGGTTTTGGCTCCTACGAGCAGTACTTC
CASSFTGFGSYEQYF
>TRBJ2-7|TRBD1|TRBV19|NA
TGTGCCAGTAGTCAAAATACCGGGACAGTCTACGCGCAGTACTTC
CASSQNTGTVYAQYF
>TRBJ2-7|NA|TRBV27|NA
TGTGCCAGCAGTTTATCGCCTTGGTACGAGCAGTACTTC
CASSLSPWYEQYF
>TRBJ2-1|TRBD2|TRBV6-6|NA
TGTGCCAGCTTTTCCGCAAGCGGGAGTTCCTATGAGCAGTTCTTC
CASFSASGSSYEQFF
>TRBJ1-2|NA|TRBV30|NA
TGTGCCTGGAGAGAGAGTGGGGACAACTATGGCTACACCTTC
CAWRESGDNYGYTF
>TRBJ1-4|NA|TRBV14|NA
TGTGCCAGCAGCAAACATTACGGGGAGGTGAATGAAAAACTGTTTTTT
CASSKHYGEVNEKLFF
>TRBJ2-3|TRBD2|TRBV11-2|NA
TGTGCCAGCAGCTCCACTAGCGGGAGTATAGGGGGAGATACGCAGTATTTT
CASSSTSGSIGGDTQYF
>TRBJ1-2|TRBD1|TRBV9|NA
TGTGCCAGCAGCGCCCGCCGGGACAGGGGCTATGGCTACACCTTC
CASSARRDRGYGYTF
>TRBJ2-2|TRBD1|TRBV6-1|NA
TGTGCCAGCAGGGAGGCGGGACAGGGTACCGGGGAGCTGTTTTTT
CASREAGQGTGELFF
>TRBJ2-2|NA|TRBV19|NA
TGTGCCAGTAGTCATGGGGTTTATCGGGGACCGAACACCGGGGAGCTGTTTTTT
CASSHGVYRGPNTGELFF
>TRBJ2-7|NA|TRBV11-3|NA
TGTGCCAGCAGCTCAGGATCCCACTACGAGCAGTACTTC
CASSSGSHYEQYF
>TRBJ1-1|TRBD1|TRBV27|NA
TGTGCCAGCAGGCAGGGGGCAGGGGCTTTCTTT
CASRQGAGAFF
>TRBJ2-5|TRBD1|TRBV2|NA
TGTGCCAGCAGTGAGGGCAGGGGGCCCCAAGAGACCCAGTACTTC
CASSEGRGPQETQYF
>TRBJ2-1|TRBD2|TRBV10-2|NA
TGCGCCAGCAGTCCCGGACTAGCGGGAGGTTGGAGCTCCTACAATGAGCAGTTCTTC
CASSPGLAGGWSSYNEQFF
>TRBJ2-7|NA|TRBV29-1|NA
TGCAGCGTTCGTGGGGGCTCCTACGAGCAGTACTTC
CSVRGGSYEQYF
>TRBJ1-5|NA|TRBV4-1|NA
TGCGCCAGCAGTTCCGGCCCGGGGCCCCAGCATTTT
CASSSGPGPQHF
>TRBJ2-1|NA|TRBV19|NA
TGTGCCAGTAGTATCCAGGCCTACAATGAGCAGTTCTTC
CASSIQAYNEQFF
>TRBJ2-3|NA|TRBV5-3|once
TGTGCCAGAAGCTTGGAGAAAGTCCGCACAGATACGCAGTATTTT
CARSLEKVRTDTQYF
>TRBJ1-5|NA|TRBV27|NA
TGTGCCAGCAGCCTACAGAGTAATCAGCCCCAGCATTTT
CASSLQSNQPQHF
>TRBJ2-7|TRBD2|TRBV7-6|NA
TGTGCCAGCAGCTTTTCTAGCGGAAGATACGAGCAGTACTTC
CASSFSSGRYEQYF
>TRBJ1-2|NA|TRBV9|few
TGTGCCAGCAGCGGTCCTGGCTACACCTTC
CASSGPGYTF
>TRBJ1-2|NA|TRBV2|few
TGTGCCAGCAGTGATTATGGTGGCTACACCTTC
CASSDYGGYTF
>TRBJ2-3|NA|TRBV11-2|NA
TGTGCCAGCAGACCAAAGAGGGGAGAGACAGATACGCAGTATTTT
CASRPKRGETDTQYF
>TRBJ2-5|TRBD2|TRBV2|NA
TGTGCCAGCAGTGAATTTGTTTCGGTTGGGGGGGAGACTCAAGAGACCCAGTACTTC
CASSEFVSVGGETQETQYF
>TRBJ2-7|NA|TRBV11-2|NA
TGTGCCAGCAGCTTAGATCGGCTTCGTATGGAGCAGTACTTC
CASSLDRLRMEQYF
>TRBJ2-1|NA|TRBV28|NA
TGTGCCGCCAACCGGGACGTCTACAATGAGCAGTTCTTC
CAANRDVYNEQFF